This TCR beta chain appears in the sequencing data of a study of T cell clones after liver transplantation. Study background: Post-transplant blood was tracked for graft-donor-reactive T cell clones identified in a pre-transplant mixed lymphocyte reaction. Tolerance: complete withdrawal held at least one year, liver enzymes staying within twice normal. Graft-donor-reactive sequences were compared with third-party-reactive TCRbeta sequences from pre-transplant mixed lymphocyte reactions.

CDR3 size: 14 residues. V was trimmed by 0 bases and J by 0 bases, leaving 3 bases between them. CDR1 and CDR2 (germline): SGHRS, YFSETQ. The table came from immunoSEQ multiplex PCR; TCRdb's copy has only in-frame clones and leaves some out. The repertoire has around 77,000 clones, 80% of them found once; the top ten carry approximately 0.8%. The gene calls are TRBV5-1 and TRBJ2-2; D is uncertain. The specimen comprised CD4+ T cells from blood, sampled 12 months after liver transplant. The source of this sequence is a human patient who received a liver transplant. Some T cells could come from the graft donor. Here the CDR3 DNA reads TGCGCCAGCAGCTTGGTTACGAACACCGGGGAGCTGTTTTTT. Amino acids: CASSLVTNTGELFF.